The clone carrying this T cell receptor (beta chain) turned up a few times. The antigen is unknown. The data were obtained in a study of blood T cell dynamics during melanoma immunotherapy. Study-wide points: Unlike progressors, later disease-control patients had W3 repertoires gaining clonality or diversity.

Time point here: week 3, after first cycle of checkpoint inhibitor. This table comes from immunoSEQ multiplex PCR, and its TCRdb copy is limited to in-frame clones, with some not included. The data contain about 11,000 clones, more than 70% of them singletons. With 4 bases removed from V and 7 bases from J, the gap between germline ends came to 14 bases. This CDR3 has 15 amino acids. Germline loops: CDR1 SGHTA, CDR2 FQGNSA. This specimen consisted of blood, obtained from a patient treated with checkpoint blockade. The sequence was collected from a human donor with melanoma. This chain joins TRBV7-2 and TRBJ1-6, with D unclear. The chain's CDR3 is CASSSSPAGNSPLHF. DNA of the CDR3: TGTGCCAGCAGCTCCAGCCCGGCTGGGAATTCACCCCTCCACTTT.